This TCR beta chain is drawn from a study of cytomegalovirus exposure and HLA in healthy donors. A word on this clone: Its antigen is currently unknown.

Looked up from germline, CDR1 is SGHDT and CDR2 is YYEEEE. V lost 2 bases to trimming and J lost 2 bases, with 8 bases between them. This CDR3 contains 15 residues. Study-wide points: Reports showed the classifier diagnosing cytomegalovirus status with high specificity and sensitivity.

The repertoire was sequenced with immunoSEQ multiplex PCR; TCRdb's copy has only in-frame clones and lacks some. Among roughly 180,000 clones listed, roughly 80% were seen once. V usage is TRBV5-6 and J usage is TRBJ2-6; D ambiguous. This receptor was obtained from a young man in good health and CMV-seropositive. The sequencing input was PBMCs. This chain's CDR3 is CASSFVEAGANVLTF. The CDR3, as DNA: TGTGCCAGCAGCTTCGTTGAGGCTGGGGCCAACGTCCTGACTTTC. The whole variable domain, filled in from reference TRBV5-6 and TRBJ2-6, reads DAGVTQSPTHLIKTRGQQVTLRCSPKSGHDTVSWYQQALGQGPQFIFQYYEEEERQRGNFPDRFSGHQFPNYSSELNVNALLLGDSALYLCASSFVEAGANVLTFGAGSRLTVL.